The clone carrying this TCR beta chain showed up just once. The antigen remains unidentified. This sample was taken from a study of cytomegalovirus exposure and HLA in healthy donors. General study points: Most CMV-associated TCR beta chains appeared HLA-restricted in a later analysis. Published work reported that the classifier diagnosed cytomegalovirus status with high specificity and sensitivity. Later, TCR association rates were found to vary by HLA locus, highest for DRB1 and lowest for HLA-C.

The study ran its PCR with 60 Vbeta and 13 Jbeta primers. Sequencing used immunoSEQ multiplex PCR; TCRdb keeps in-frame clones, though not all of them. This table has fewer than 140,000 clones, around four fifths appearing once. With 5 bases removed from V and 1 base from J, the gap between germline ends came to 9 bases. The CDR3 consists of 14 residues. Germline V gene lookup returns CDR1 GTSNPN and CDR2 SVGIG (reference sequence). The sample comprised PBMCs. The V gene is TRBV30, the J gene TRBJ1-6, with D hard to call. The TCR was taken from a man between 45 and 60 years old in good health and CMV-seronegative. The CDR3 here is CAWADGSYNSPLHF. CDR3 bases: TGTGCCTGGGCGGATGGATCCTATAATTCACCCCTCCACTTT. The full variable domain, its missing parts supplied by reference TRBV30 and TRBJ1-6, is SQTIHQWPATLVQPVGSPLSLECTVEGTSNPNLYWYRQAAGRGLQLLFYSVGIGQISSEVPQNLSASRPQDRQFILSSKKLLLSDSGFYLCAWADGSYNSPLHFGNGTRLTVT.